These 23 T cell receptor beta chains were sequenced from one sample in a study of cytomegalovirus exposure and HLA in healthy donors. Profiled with immunoSEQ multiplex PCR; TCRdb holds only in-frame clones, not every one. The table includes 180,000 or so clones, around 80% detected once. Source material: PBMCs. The receptors were gathered from a woman aged 25 to 39 in good health and CMV-seropositive.

This clone was detected once. CDR3: CASSQRQTPNIQYF. CDR3 DNA sequence: TGTGCCAGCAGTCAGCGACAGACTCCAAACATTCAGTACTTC. The J gene is TRBJ2-4, the V gene TRBV28; a weak D match, TRBD1 (5 bases). Germline V gene data show CDR1 as MDHEN and CDR2 as SYDVKM. With 5 bases removed from V and 6 bases from J, the gap between germline ends came to 14 bases. This CDR3 has 14 amino acids.

The chain carries TRBV6-7 and TRBJ2-2; maybe TRBD2 (6 bases). TRBV6-7 qualifies as an ORF whose function is uncertain. The CDR3 consists of 16 residues. Trimming took off 11 bases at V and 3 bases at J, with 22 bases between the two ends. Here the CDR3 reads CAPRDGATSYTGELFF. The CDR3 nucleotides are TGTGCCCCCCGGGACGGGGCAACTAGCTACACCGGGGAGCTGTTTTTT.

This chain connects TRBV2 to TRBJ2-5, with D perhaps matching TRBD1 (6 bases). CDR3 length: 15 residues. CDR1 is SNHLY, CDR2 FYNNEI, per germline. V was clipped by 4 bases and J by 1 base, with 13 bases between them. CDR3 loop: CASSGGQIVQETQYF. Written as DNA, the CDR3 is TGTGCCAGCAGTGGTGGACAGATAGTCCAAGAGACCCAGTACTTC.

This rearrangement joins TRBV29-1 to TRBJ2-7, with TRBD2 matching 7 bases. The trim removed 5 bases at V and 2 bases at J, leaving 18 bases unmatched. The CDR3 runs to 17 residues. Germline V lookup: CDR1 SQVTM, CDR2 ANQGSEA. DNA for the CDR3: TGCAGCGTTCAAGGCTCGGGGGAGGGCGGGCCAGCCTACGAGCAGTACTTC. Protein product: CSVQGSGEGGPAYEQYF.

The chain is built from TRBV6-1 and TRBJ1-2; D is ambiguous. Trimming cost V 4 bases and J 8 bases, with 17 bases left between them. The CDR3 consists of 14 residues. Germline V lookup: CDR1 MNHNS, CDR2 SASEGT. CDR3 nucleotide sequence: TGTGCCAGCAGTGCCTCCGCTCGGGTCAACGGCTACACCTTC. Amino acids: CASSASARVNGYTF.

The chain uses TRBV18 and TRBJ2-1; TRBD1 matches 9 bases. Germline V CDR1 and CDR2: KGHSH, LQKENI. The V gene end was trimmed by 3 bases and the J gene end by 7 bases; junction bases not matched to a gene: 7. There are 15 residues in the CDR3. The CDR3 sequence is CASSPDRGTWNEQFF. Here the CDR3 DNA reads TGTGCCAGCTCACCCGACAGGGGGACCTGGAATGAGCAGTTCTTC. Using reference TRBV18 and TRBJ2-1 for the parts outside the CDR3, the full variable domain is NAGVMQNPRHLVRRRGQEARLRCSPMKGHSHVYWYRQLPEEGLKFMVYLQKENIIDESGMPKERFSAEFPKEGPSILRIQQVVRGDSAAYFCASSPDRGTWNEQFFGPGTRLTVL.

This clone showed up just a few times. This chain joins TRBV10-1 and TRBJ2-1; 8 bases are a match to TRBD1. Germline V lookup: CDR1 WNHNN, CDR2 SYGVQD (reference sequence). The CDR3 loop spans 15 amino acids. Trimming took 1 base from V and 5 from J; bases not matched to a gene: 4. CDR3 region: CASSEWGQANNEQFF. CDR3 DNA sequence: TGCGCCAGCAGTGAGTGGGGACAGGCTAACAATGAGCAGTTCTTC.

This chain uses TRBV18 with TRBJ2-3; the match to TRBD2 covers 9 bases. With V trimmed by 2 bases and J by 0 bases, 6 bases remained unmatched. This CDR3 comprises 17 residues. CDR1 and CDR2 from the germline V gene are KGHSH and LQKENI. The CDR3 spells CASSPVASGTSTDTQYF. Here the CDR3 DNA reads TGTGCCAGCTCACCAGTGGCTAGCGGGACTAGCACAGATACGCAGTATTTT. The whole variable domain, filled in from reference TRBV18 and TRBJ2-3, reads NAGVMQNPRHLVRRRGQEARLRCSPMKGHSHVYWYRQLPEEGLKFMVYLQKENIIDESGMPKERFSAEFPKEGPSILRIQQVVRGDSAAYFCASSPVASGTSTDTQYFGPGTRLTVL.

The V and J genes are TRBV21-1 and TRBJ2-4; TRBD2 is taken as the D call from the table, unchecked against the DNA. TRBV21-1 is a recognized pseudogene. The CDR3 consists of 19 residues. CDR3 loop: CASSKGGSGRALSKNIQYF. CDR3 nucleotides: TGTGCCAGCAGCAAAGGGGGTAGCGGGAGGGCCTTGTCCAAAAACATTCAGTACTTC.

J is TRBJ1-2 and V is TRBV29-1; tentatively, D is TRBD1 (6 bases). V was shortened by 7 bases and J by 2 bases, with 11 bases between the two germline ends. Germline V lookup: CDR1 SQVTM, CDR2 ANQGSEA. This CDR3 is built from 12 residues. In DNA form, the CDR3 reads TGCAGCGCCGAAACAGGGAACTATGGCTACACCTTC. This sequence encodes CSAETGNYGYTF.

This clone was observed a single time. This sequence joins TRBV18 and TRBJ1-2; 7 nucleotides agree with TRBD1. Germline CDR1 KGHSH, CDR2 LQKENI. Trimming at V came to 6 bases and at J to 7 bases, leaving 20 bases not matched to a gene. The CDR3 loop spans 17 amino acids. CDR3 nucleotides: TGTGCCAGCTCGCCCAACCCCGACAGGGTAGCTTCTATTGGCTACACCTTC. Translation: CASSPNPDRVASIGYTF.

The chain carries TRBV10-3 and TRBJ2-7; 11 positions agree with TRBD2. V lost 2 bases to trimming and J lost 7 bases; unmatched junction nucleotides: 7. CDR1 is ENHRY, CDR2 SYGVKD, per germline. This CDR3 has 15 residues. DNA of the CDR3: TGTGCCATCAGTGAGGTGGCTAGCGGGAGGTGGGAGCAGTACTTC. Translating it yields CAISEVASGRWEQYF.

This clone was recorded only once. CDR3 DNA: TGTGCCAGCAGATCGACGGGAGCCGGAAATGAGCAGTTCTTC. Translating gives CASRSTGAGNEQFF. The chain joins TRBV9 to TRBJ2-1; possibly TRBD2 for D (6 bases). The ends were cut back, 5 bases at V and 7 bases at J, with 16 bases in the middle. In germline, CDR1 is SGDLS, CDR2 YYNGEE. The CDR3 totals 14 residues.

The chain combines TRBV30 with TRBJ1-1, with 9 bases identical to TRBD1. The CDR3 is 16 residues long. With 4 bases clipped from V and 3 bases from J, the junction kept 12 bases outside the gene matches. Germline V CDR1 and CDR2: GTSNPN, SVGIG (reference sequence). The CDR3 DNA sequence: TGTGCCTGGATATTTGGACAGGGGTCGTTAGACACTGAAGCTTTCTTT. Protein product: CAWIFGQGSLDTEAFF.

J is TRBJ2-7 and V is TRBV19, with a possible D match to TRBD2 (6 bases). The germline gives CDR1 LNHDA, CDR2 SQIVND (reference sequence). V was trimmed by 3 bases and J by 5 bases, leaving 14 bases between them. The CDR3 loop spans 14 amino acids. This chain's CDR3 is CASSMPGLEDEQYF. CDR3 coding DNA: TGTGCCAGTAGTATGCCGGGACTTGAGGACGAGCAGTACTTC. Filled out from reference TRBV19 and TRBJ2-7, the complete variable domain reads DGGITQSPKYLFRKEGQNVTLSCEQNLNHDAMYWYRQDPGQGLRLIYYSQIVNDFQKGDIAEGYSVSREKKESFPLTVTSAQKNPTAFYLCASSMPGLEDEQYFGPGTRLTVT.

The table lists this clone with many counts. The J gene is TRBJ1-5, the V gene TRBV27, with 9 nucleotides matching TRBD1. The V gene's germline CDR1 is MNHEY and CDR2 SMNVEV (reference sequence). Unmatched junction bases numbered 7, after V lost 6 bases and J lost 7 bases. This CDR3 contains 14 residues. In DNA form, the CDR3 reads TGTGCCAGCAGCGGAACAGGGGGCAGGCAGCCCCAGCATTTT. It specifies CASSGTGGRQPQHF.

This chain links TRBV6-6 with TRBJ1-5; D may be TRBD1 (5 bases). Germline CDR1 reads MNHNY; CDR2 reads SVGAGI (reference sequence). There are 14 residues in the CDR3. Between the trimmed V and J ends, which lost 9 bases and 7 bases, there was a span of 19 bases. CDR3 amino acids: CASTPGGSVQPQHF. CDR3 sequence (DNA): TGTGCCAGTACTCCCGGGGGATCGGTGCAGCCCCAGCATTTT.

The J gene is TRBJ1-1, the V gene TRBV6-5, with 9 bases aligning to TRBD1. CDR3 length: 14 residues. V lost 2 bases and J lost 7; bases outside the gene matches: 5. The germline CDR1 and CDR2 sequences are MNHEY and SVGAGI. The CDR3 DNA follows: TGTGCCAGCAGTTACGTGGGGACAGGGAGTGAAGCTTTCTTT. This codes for CASSYVGTGSEAFF.

The chain uses TRBV14 and TRBJ2-5, with 7 bases lining up with TRBD2. This CDR3 comprises 14 residues. V gave up 4 bases and J gave up 5 bases; unmatched junction bases: 7. Germline loops: CDR1 SGHDN, CDR2 FVKESK. The CDR3 DNA reads TGTGCCAGCAGCCCCGGACTAGTCGGTGAGACCCAGTACTTC. Translation: CASSPGLVGETQYF.

The chain combines TRBV6-5 with TRBJ2-4; D is undetermined. CDR3 size: 11 residues. Deletions cut 6 bases from V and 8 bases from J, with 8 bases between. CDR1 MNHEY and CDR2 SVGAGI come from the germline V gene. The CDR3: CASRNLDIQYF. Here the CDR3 DNA reads TGTGCCAGCAGGAACCTAGACATTCAGTACTTC.

This clone was counted once. This sequence joins TRBV19 and TRBJ2-3, with D unclear. The V gene lost 3 bases and the J gene lost 6 bases, with 16 bases spanning the gap. The CDR3 sequence is 15 residues long. Germline V lookup: CDR1 LNHDA, CDR2 SQIVND (reference sequence). In DNA, the CDR3 is TGTGCCAGTAGTATTAGGCCCTCCGAGCGCGATACGCAGTATTTT. Translation: CASSIRPSERDTQYF. Supplemented by reference TRBV19 and TRBJ2-3, the full variable domain reads DGGITQSPKYLFRKEGQNVTLSCEQNLNHDAMYWYRQDPGQGLRLIYYSQIVNDFQKGDIAEGYSVSREKKESFPLTVTSAQKNPTAFYLCASSIRPSERDTQYFGPGTRLTVL.

The chain recombines TRBV4-2 with TRBJ2-5; D perhaps matches TRBD1 (6 bases). The CDR3 is made up of 14 amino acids. V lost 3 bases and J 6 bases, leaving 14 bases between the germline ends. Germline V gene lookup returns CDR1 LGHNA and CDR2 YNFKEQ. This CDR3 is CASSQAGVVQTQYF. CDR3 bases: TGTGCCAGCAGCCAGGCAGGGGTGGTACAGACCCAGTACTTC.

The rearrangement uses TRBV9 and TRBJ2-2; 13 bases agree with TRBD2. The CDR3 runs to 16 residues. CDR1 and CDR2 (germline): SGDLS, YYNGEE. Trimming cost V 0 bases and J 6 bases; bases outside gene matches: 2. CDR3 sequence (DNA): TGTGCCAGCAGCGTAGGGACTAGCGGGAGTGCCGGGGAGCTGTTTTTT. Translating it yields CASSVGTSGSAGELFF.